This TCR beta chain originates from a study of early T cells in non-severe SARS-CoV-2 infection. Background on the study: Bulk RNA taken from unsorted whole blood was sequenced, leaving chains unpaired. Study-level results: Comparison of clonotypes with VDJdb favored anti-spike CD8 responses while missing private and CD4 specificities.

Turning to this clonotype: As yet, its antigen is unknown.

Unique molecular identifiers tagged individual cDNA molecules. MiXCR, applied by TCRdb to the 5' RACE reads, yields one record per CDR3 protein. The sample has around 63,000 distinct CDR3 sequences, approximately 5.9% seen once; the top ten hold about 3.4%. The germline V gene has CDR1 MNHEY and CDR2 SVGEGT. This CDR3 has 15 residues. Trimming removed 6 bases from V and 1 base from J; junction bases left unmatched: 5. The J gene is TRBJ2-5, the V gene TRBV6-2 or TRBV6-3; the match to TRBD2 covers 10 bases. The sequence came from an adult who was a healthcare worker with PCR-confirmed SARS-CoV-2 infection or an uninfected control (not recorded which). The source was whole blood, collected at baseline. CDR3 loop: CASRVAGGTQETQYF. The CDR3 coding sequence is TGTGCCAGCAGAGTAGCGGGAGGAACCCAAGAGACCCAGTACTTC.